Each of the 21 T cell receptor beta chains below was sequenced from the same sample in a study of identical twins. TCRdb re-derived calls from the 5' RACE reads in MiXCR, one entry per CDR3 protein. The sample consists of 150,000 or so distinct CDR3 sequences, approximately 4% of them appearing once. What was sequenced was memory T cells sorted from blood. Receptors originate from a man between 18 and 29 years old in good health.

With regard to this clonotype: A much larger clone differs from this one at a single base, so this may be a read error. V gene TRBV4-3 combines with J gene TRBJ2-3; tentative D call: TRBD2 (5 bases). This CDR3 has 13 residues. Germline lookup yields CDR1 LGHNA and CDR2 YSLEER. CDR3 in DNA: TGCACCAGCAGCCAAGATATAGGAGGCCCCGGGTATTTT. Its protein is CTSSQDIGGPGYF.

This clonotype was detected ten times or more. The chain uses TRBV7-9 and TRBJ2-5; D unclear. The CDR3 loop spans 12 amino acids. Trimming shortened V by 5 bases and J by 5 bases, and 9 bases separated the two germline ends. Germline-derived CDR1 and CDR2 are SEHNR and FQNEAQ (reference sequence). In nucleotides, the CDR3 is TGTGCCAGCAGCCCCAGTCGGGAGACCCAGTACTTC. Its translation is CASSPSRETQYF.

This clonotype was detected many times. The rearrangement uses TRBV12-3 or TRBV12-4 and TRBJ1-2; no clear D gene. The CDR3 is made up of 13 amino acids. With 3 bases removed from V and 1 base from J, the gap between germline ends came to 6 bases. In nucleotides, the CDR3 is TGTGCCAGCAGTTTTGTCATTAACTATGGCTACACCTTC. Translated, it gives CASSFVINYGYTF.

This clonotype was detected many times. The CDR3 nucleotides read TGCAGCGCACGTGGGGGTAGCAATCAGCCCCAGCATTTT. Its translation: CSARGGSNQPQHF. This chain uses TRBV29-1 with TRBJ1-5; perhaps TRBD1 as D (5 bases). The CDR3 totals 13 residues. CDR1 is SQVTM, CDR2 ANQGSEA, per germline. V gave up 7 bases and J gave up 0 bases, with 10 bases separating them.

The sample holds many counts of this clonotype. The chain employs TRBV20-1 and TRBJ2-3, with D possibly TRBD2 on 6 matching bases. CDR1 and CDR2 from the germline V gene are DFQATT and SNEGSKA (reference sequence). V was trimmed by 1 base and J by 2 bases, leaving 7 bases between them. CDR3 size: 13 residues. Written as DNA, the CDR3 is TGCAGTGCTAGAGCGGGGGTCACAGATACGCAGTATTTT. Its translation: CSARAGVTDTQYF.

This clonotype was seen more than once but under ten times. The chain uses TRBV6-1 and TRBJ1-3; no reliable D call. Per germline, CDR1 MNHNS and CDR2 SASEGT. The CDR3 extends over 15 amino acids. With 2 bases removed from V and 4 bases from J, the gap between germline ends came to 12 bases. The CDR3 reads CASSENPGTGNTIYF. CDR3 nucleotides: TGTGCCAGCAGTGAAAATCCGGGAACGGGAAACACCATATATTTT.

There are many counts of this clonotype. This rearrangement joins TRBV7-9 to TRBJ2-2; no clear D gene. The CDR3 has 13 amino acids. Trimming removed 5 bases at V and 6 bases at J, with 10 bases between. Looked up from germline, CDR1 is SEHNR and CDR2 is FQNEAQ (reference sequence). The CDR3 bases are TGTGCCAGCAGCCAAGTCGGCTCCGGGGAGCTGTTTTTT. It yields the protein CASSQVGSGELFF.

This clonotype was observed at least ten times. The J gene is TRBJ2-2, the V gene TRBV24-1; 7 nucleotides agree with TRBD2. V shed 3 bases, J shed 3 bases, and the junction held 6 bases outside the gene matches. The CDR3 is 16 amino acids. CDR1 KGHDR and CDR2 SFDVKD come from the germline V gene. CDR3 in amino acids: CATSDHSGPHTGELFF. The CDR3 nucleotides are TGTGCCACCAGTGATCATAGCGGGCCCCACACCGGGGAGCTGTTTTTT.

The table lists this clonotype with many counts. DNA for the CDR3: TGTGCCAGCAGCTTGGTCCGAGGCACTGAAGCTTTCTTT. This codes for CASSLVRGTEAFF. The J gene is TRBJ1-1, the V gene TRBV5-5; D ambiguous. Trimming left V 0 bases short and J 4 bases short, with 7 bases between. The CDR3 extends over 13 amino acids. Germline CDR1 reads SGHKS; CDR2 reads YYEKEE (reference sequence).

Many counts were recorded for this clonotype. V and J are TRBV12-3 or TRBV12-4 and TRBJ2-3; no clear D. The ends were cut back, 6 bases at V and 3 bases at J, with 7 bases in the middle. The CDR3 runs 12 residues. The CDR3 spells CASSVGTDTQYF. In DNA form, the CDR3 reads TGTGCCAGCAGCGTGGGGACAGATACGCAGTATTTT.

This clonotype has a count of ten or more. The rearrangement joins TRBV11-2 to TRBJ1-2, with D perhaps TRBD1 (5 bases). V was cut by 4 bases and J by 4 bases, with 10 bases left in between. Germline V gene sequence: CDR1 SGHAT, CDR2 FQNNGV. The CDR3 loop spans 13 amino acids. CDR3 sequence reads: CASSSTGTYGYTF. DNA for the CDR3: TGTGCCAGCAGCTCCACCGGGACCTATGGCTACACCTTC.

Many counts were recorded for this clonotype. The V gene is TRBV7-2, the J gene TRBJ2-7; 7 positions agree with TRBD2. Germline loops: CDR1 SGHTA, CDR2 FQGNSA. The V gene end was trimmed by 10 bases and the J gene end by 4 bases; junction bases not matched to a gene: 16. This CDR3 is built from 15 residues. In DNA, the CDR3 is TGTGCCACCACCCCCGCGGGAGTGGGATATTACGAGCAGTACTTC. Protein product: CATTPAGVGYYEQYF.

The sample holds many counts of this clonotype. The genes are TRBV10-3 and TRBJ1-1; perhaps TRBD1 as D (6 bases). This CDR3 spans 14 amino acids. Trimming stripped 9 bases from V and 0 bases from J, with 14 bases between. Germline assignment: CDR1 ENHRY and CDR2 SYGVKD. The CDR3 spells CAMIRDTMNTEAFF. The CDR3, as DNA: TGTGCCATGATCCGGGACACCATGAACACTGAAGCTTTCTTT.

This clonotype was counted at least ten times. The CDR3, as DNA: TGTGCCAGCCAAATGAGCTCCTACAATGAGCAGTTCTTC. Translated, it gives CASQMSSYNEQFF. V is TRBV6-1 and J is TRBJ2-1; no reliable D call. This CDR3 comprises 13 residues. Trimming took 8 bases from V and 0 from J, leaving 8 bases between them. Germline V gene sequence: CDR1 MNHNS, CDR2 SASEGT.

This clonotype was detected only a few times. V gene TRBV14 combines with J gene TRBJ2-3, with no clear D. V gave up 8 bases and J gave up 2 bases, with 8 bases separating them. The CDR3 consists of 12 residues. CDR1 is SGHDN, CDR2 FVKESK, per germline. CDR3 sequence reads: CASLRDTDTQYF. CDR3 DNA sequence: TGTGCCAGCTTAAGGGACACAGATACGCAGTATTTT.

This clonotype showed up many times. The V gene is TRBV5-5, the J gene TRBJ1-4; TRBD1 aligns across 8 bases. Per the germline V gene, CDR1 is SGHKS and CDR2 is YYEKEE (reference sequence). The CDR3 loop spans 14 amino acids. J was trimmed by 6 bases and V by 1 base; bases with no gene match: 2. The CDR3 loop is CASSLQGADEKLFF. CDR3 coding DNA: TGTGCCAGCAGCTTGCAGGGGGCGGATGAAAAACTGTTTTTT.

This clonotype was counted at least ten times. The CDR3 spells CASSFHRANTGELFF. The CDR3 region has the DNA TGTGCCAGCAGTTTCCACAGGGCCAACACCGGGGAGCTGTTTTTT. The chain has TRBV27 and TRBJ2-2; weak D call: TRBD1 (6 bases). Trimming took off 3 bases at V and 2 bases at J, with 10 bases between the two ends. Germline CDR1 is MNHEY and CDR2 is SMNVEV (reference sequence). CDR3 length: 15 amino acids.

This clonotype was found many times. The chain employs TRBV5-1 and TRBJ2-1; a weak D match, TRBD1 (6 bases). Germline assignment: CDR1 SGHRS and CDR2 YFSETQ. Trimming removed 0 bases from V and 9 bases from J, with 7 bases in between. The CDR3 loop spans 12 amino acids. For the CDR3, the DNA is TGCGCCAGCAGCTTGGCCAGGGGTGAGCAGTTCTTC. Protein: CASSLARGEQFF.

At least ten counts were recorded for this clonotype. The chain has TRBV5-1 and TRBJ2-2, with D perhaps matching TRBD1 (5 bases). The CDR3 has 15 amino acids. Trimming removed 0 bases at V and 0 bases at J, with 6 bases between. CDR1 is SGHRS, CDR2 YFSETQ, per germline. The CDR3 DNA follows: TGCGCCAGCAGCTTGGGACAGACGAACACCGGGGAGCTGTTTTTT. Encoded protein: CASSLGQTNTGELFF. The variable domain in full, with the rest retrieved from reference TRBV5-1 and TRBJ2-2, is KAGVTQTPRYLIKTRGQQVTLSCSPISGHRSVSWYQQTPGQGLQFLFEYFSETQRNKGNFPGRFSGRQFSNSRSEMNVSTLELGDSALYLCASSLGQTNTGELFFGEGSRLTVL.

This clonotype has a count of ten or more. The chain uses TRBV15 and TRBJ2-1; 8 nucleotides agree with TRBD2. Per the germline V gene, CDR1 is LNHNV and CDR2 is YYDKDF (reference sequence). The CDR3 totals 14 residues. With 8 bases clipped from V and 4 bases from J, the junction kept 7 bases outside the gene matches. DNA for the CDR3: TGTGCCACCTCCGCAAGCGGGAGATACAATGAGCAGTTCTTC. This encodes CATSASGRYNEQFF. The whole variable domain, filled in from reference TRBV15 and TRBJ2-1, reads DAMVIQNPRYQVTQFGKPVTLSCSQTLNHNVMYWYQQKSSQAPKLLFHYYDKDFNNEADTPDNFQSRRPNTSFCFLDIRSPGLGDTAMYLCATSASGRYNEQFFGPGTRLTVL.

This clonotype was detected ten times or more. V gene TRBV6-1 combines with J gene TRBJ2-1; D call uncertain. The ends were cut back, 3 bases at V and 4 bases at J, with 13 bases in the middle. The CDR3 loop spans 15 amino acids. Germline values: CDR1 MNHNS, CDR2 SASEGT. The DNA for the CDR3 is TGTGCCAGCAGTGACCCGAACTCATTTTACAATGAGCAGTTCTTC. Residues: CASSDPNSFYNEQFF.